One sample yielded the 2 T cell receptor beta chains listed below, sequenced in a study of identifying expanded T cells in peripheral blood. Assay used: immunoSEQ multiplex PCR; TCRdb lists only in-frame clones, some missing. The sample includes about 91,000 clones, roughly 88% of them seen just once. Sequencing input: blood. These receptors came from a person aged 18-70 years in good health.

The rearrangement joins TRBV19 to TRBJ2-1; possible D gene TRBD1, 5 bases. Trimming pared 8 bases from V and 0 bases from J, leaving 14 bases between. The germline gives CDR1 LNHDA, CDR2 SQIVND (reference sequence). This CDR3 contains 15 residues. The CDR3 DNA follows: TGTGCCAGTGGCCCGGACACCGGCTCCTACAATGAGCAGTTCTTC. Translating gives CASGPDTGSYNEQFF.

DNA of the CDR3: TGTGCCAGCAGCGTAGTAGCGGGAGGGCGCACAGATACGCAGTATTTT. The encoded protein is CASSVVAGGRTDTQYF. The V and J genes are TRBV9 and TRBJ2-3; TRBD2 matches 11 bases. With V trimmed by 0 bases and J by 1 base, 1 base remained unmatched. The germline V gene has CDR1 SGDLS and CDR2 YYNGEE. The CDR3 contains 16 residues. The full variable domain, rest sourced from reference TRBV9 and TRBJ2-3, is DSGVTQTPKHLITATGQRVTLRCSPRSGDLSVYWYQQSLDQGLQFLIQYYNGEERAKGNILERFSAQQFPDLHSELNLSSLELGDSALYFCASSVVAGGRTDTQYFGPGTRLTVL.